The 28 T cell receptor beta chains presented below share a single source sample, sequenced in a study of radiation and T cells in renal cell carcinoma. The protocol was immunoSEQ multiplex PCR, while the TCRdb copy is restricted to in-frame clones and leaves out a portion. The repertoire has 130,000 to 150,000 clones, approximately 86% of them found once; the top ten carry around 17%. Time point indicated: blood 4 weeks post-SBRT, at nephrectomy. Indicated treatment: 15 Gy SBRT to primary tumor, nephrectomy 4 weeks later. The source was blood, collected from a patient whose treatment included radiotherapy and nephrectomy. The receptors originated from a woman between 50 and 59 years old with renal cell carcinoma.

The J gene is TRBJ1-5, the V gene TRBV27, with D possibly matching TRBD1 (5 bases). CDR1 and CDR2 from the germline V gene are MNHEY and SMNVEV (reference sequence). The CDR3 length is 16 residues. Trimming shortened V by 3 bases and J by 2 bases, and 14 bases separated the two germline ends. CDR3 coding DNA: TGTGCCAGCAGTTTGGGGCAGGGCCGTGGCAATCAGCCCCAGCATTTT. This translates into CASSLGQGRGNQPQHF.

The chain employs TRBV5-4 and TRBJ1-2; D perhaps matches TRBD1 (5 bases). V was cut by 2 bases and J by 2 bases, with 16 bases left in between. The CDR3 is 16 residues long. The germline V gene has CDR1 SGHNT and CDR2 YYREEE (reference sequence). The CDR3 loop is CASSLGSETVNYGYTF. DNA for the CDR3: TGTGCCAGCAGCTTAGGTTCTGAGACAGTAAACTATGGCTACACCTTC.

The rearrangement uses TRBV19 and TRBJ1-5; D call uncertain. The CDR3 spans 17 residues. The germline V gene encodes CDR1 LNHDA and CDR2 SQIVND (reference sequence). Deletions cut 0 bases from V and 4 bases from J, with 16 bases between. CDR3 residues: CASSIDIIDGSNQPQHF. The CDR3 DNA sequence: TGTGCCAGTAGTATAGATATAATTGACGGGAGTAATCAGCCCCAGCATTTT. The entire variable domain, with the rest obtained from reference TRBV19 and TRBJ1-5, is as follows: DGGITQSPKYLFRKEGQNVTLSCEQNLNHDAMYWYRQDPGQGLRLIYYSQIVNDFQKGDIAEGYSVSREKKESFPLTVTSAQKNPTAFYLCASSIDIIDGSNQPQHFGDGTRLSIL.

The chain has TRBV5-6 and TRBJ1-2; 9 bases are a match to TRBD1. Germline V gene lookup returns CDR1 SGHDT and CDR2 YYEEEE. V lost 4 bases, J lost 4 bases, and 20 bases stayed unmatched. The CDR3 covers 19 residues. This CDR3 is CASSTNFAGQGLSIYGYTF. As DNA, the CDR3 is TGTGCCAGCAGCACCAATTTTGCTGGACAGGGGCTATCCATCTATGGCTACACCTTC.

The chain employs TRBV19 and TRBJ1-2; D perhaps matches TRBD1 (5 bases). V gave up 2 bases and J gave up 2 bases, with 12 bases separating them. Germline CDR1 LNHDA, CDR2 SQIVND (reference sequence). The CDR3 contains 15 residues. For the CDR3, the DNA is TGTGCCAGTAGTATACGGCAGGGAACAAACTATGGCTACACCTTC. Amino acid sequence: CASSIRQGTNYGYTF.

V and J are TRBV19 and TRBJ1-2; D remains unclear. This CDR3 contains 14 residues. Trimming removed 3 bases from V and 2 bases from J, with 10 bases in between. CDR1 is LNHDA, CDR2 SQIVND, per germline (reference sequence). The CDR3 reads CASSMSLTNYGYTF. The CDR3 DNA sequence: TGTGCCAGTAGTATGTCGCTCACGAACTATGGCTACACCTTC.

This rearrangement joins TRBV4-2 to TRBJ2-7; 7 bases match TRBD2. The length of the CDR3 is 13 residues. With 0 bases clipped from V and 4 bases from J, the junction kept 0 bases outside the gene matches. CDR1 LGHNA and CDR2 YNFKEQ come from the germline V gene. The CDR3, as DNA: TGTGCCAGCAGCCAAGAGGGGGGGTACGAGCAGTACTTC. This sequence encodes CASSQEGGYEQYF.

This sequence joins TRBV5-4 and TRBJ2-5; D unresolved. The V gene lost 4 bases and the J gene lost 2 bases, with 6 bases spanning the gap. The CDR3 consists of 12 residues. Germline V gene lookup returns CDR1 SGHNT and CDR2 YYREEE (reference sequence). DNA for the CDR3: TGTGCCAGCAGCCTGAGTCAAGAGACCCAGTACTTC. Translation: CASSLSQETQYF.

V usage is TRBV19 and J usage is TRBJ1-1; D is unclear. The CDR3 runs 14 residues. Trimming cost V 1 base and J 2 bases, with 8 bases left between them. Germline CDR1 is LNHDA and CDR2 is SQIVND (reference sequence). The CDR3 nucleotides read TGTGCCAGTAGTATAGGGCAGCTTAACACTGAAGCTTTCTTT. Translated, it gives CASSIGQLNTEAFF. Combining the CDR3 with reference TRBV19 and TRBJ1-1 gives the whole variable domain DGGITQSPKYLFRKEGQNVTLSCEQNLNHDAMYWYRQDPGQGLRLIYYSQIVNDFQKGDIAEGYSVSREKKESFPLTVTSAQKNPTAFYLCASSIGQLNTEAFFGQGTRLTVV.

This CDR3 reads CASGLVPAFSYEQYF. In DNA form, the CDR3 reads TGTGCTAGTGGTTTGGTACCGGCCTTCTCCTACGAGCAGTACTTC. The chain uses TRBV12-5 and TRBJ2-7; D ambiguous. In germline, CDR1 is LGHNT, CDR2 FRNRAP. This CDR3 region has 15 residues. V lost 0 bases and J lost 0, with 9 bases in between. The complete variable domain, with remaining parts taken from reference TRBV12-5 and TRBJ2-7, reads DARVTQTPRHKVTEMGQEVTMRCQPILGHNTVFWYRQTMMQGLELLAYFRNRAPLDDSGMPKDRFSAEMPDATLATLKIQPSEPRDSAVYFCASGLVPAFSYEQYFGPGTRLTVT.

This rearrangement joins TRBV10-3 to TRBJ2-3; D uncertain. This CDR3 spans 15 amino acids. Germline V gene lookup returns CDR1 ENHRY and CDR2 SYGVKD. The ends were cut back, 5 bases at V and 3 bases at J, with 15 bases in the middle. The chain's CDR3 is CAISRSSALTDTQYF. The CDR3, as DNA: TGTGCCATCAGTAGATCTTCCGCCCTTACAGATACGCAGTATTTT.

CDR3 protein: CASGLAGGRYEQYF. CDR3 nucleotides: TGTGCCAGCGGCTTAGCGGGAGGGCGGTACGAGCAGTACTTC. V usage is TRBV27 and J usage is TRBJ2-7; TRBD2 matches 11 bases. CDR1 is MNHEY and CDR2 is SMNVEV in the germline V gene (reference sequence). Germline trimming cut 8 bases from V and 4 bases from J; bases unmatched to any gene: 7. The CDR3 loop spans 14 amino acids.

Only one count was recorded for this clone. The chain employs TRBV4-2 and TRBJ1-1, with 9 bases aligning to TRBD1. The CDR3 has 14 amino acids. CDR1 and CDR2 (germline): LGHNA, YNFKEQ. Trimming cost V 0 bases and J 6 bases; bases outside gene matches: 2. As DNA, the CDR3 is TGTGCCAGCAGCCAAGATTGGACAGGGGCTGAAGCTTTCTTT. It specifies CASSQDWTGAEAFF.

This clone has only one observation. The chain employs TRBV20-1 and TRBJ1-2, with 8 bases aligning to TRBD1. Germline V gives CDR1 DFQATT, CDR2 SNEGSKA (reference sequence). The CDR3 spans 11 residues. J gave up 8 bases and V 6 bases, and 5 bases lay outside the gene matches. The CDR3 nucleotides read TGCAGTGCCACAGGGGGTAGGGGCTACACCTTC. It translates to CSATGGRGYTF.

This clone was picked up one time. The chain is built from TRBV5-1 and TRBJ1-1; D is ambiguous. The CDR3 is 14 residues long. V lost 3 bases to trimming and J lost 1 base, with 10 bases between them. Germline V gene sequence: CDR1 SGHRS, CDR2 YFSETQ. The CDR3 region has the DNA TGCGCCAGCAGCTCGCTACGACAGAACACTGAAGCTTTCTTT. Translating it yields CASSSLRQNTEAFF.

CDR3 residues: CASNTGHYGYTF. CDR3 DNA sequence: TGTGCCAGTAATACTGGGCACTATGGCTACACCTTC. V and J are TRBV19 and TRBJ1-2; D gene unclear. The CDR3 is made up of 12 amino acids. In germline, CDR1 is LNHDA, CDR2 SQIVND (reference sequence). The ends were cut back, 7 bases at V and 3 bases at J, with 9 bases in the middle.

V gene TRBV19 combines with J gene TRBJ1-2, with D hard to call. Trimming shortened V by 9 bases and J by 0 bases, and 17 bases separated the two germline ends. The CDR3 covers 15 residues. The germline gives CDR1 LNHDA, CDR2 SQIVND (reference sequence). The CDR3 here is CASRPILSANYGYTF. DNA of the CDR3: TGTGCCAGCCGGCCTATACTTTCAGCTAACTATGGCTACACCTTC.

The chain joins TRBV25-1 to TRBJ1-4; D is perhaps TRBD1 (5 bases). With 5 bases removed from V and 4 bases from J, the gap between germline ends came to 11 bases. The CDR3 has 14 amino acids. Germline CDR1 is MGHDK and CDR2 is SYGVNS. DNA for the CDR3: TGTGCCAGCAGTCTGGGGGGTCTTAATGAAAAACTGTTTTTT. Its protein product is CASSLGGLNEKLFF.

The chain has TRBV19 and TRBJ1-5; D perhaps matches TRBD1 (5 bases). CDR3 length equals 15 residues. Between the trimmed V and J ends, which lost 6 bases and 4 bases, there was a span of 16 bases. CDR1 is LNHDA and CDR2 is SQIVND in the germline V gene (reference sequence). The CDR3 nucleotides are TGTGCCAGTAGCCTCGCCTGGGACGCTAATCAGCCCCAGCATTTT. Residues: CASSLAWDANQPQHF. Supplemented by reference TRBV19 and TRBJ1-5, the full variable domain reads DGGITQSPKYLFRKEGQNVTLSCEQNLNHDAMYWYRQDPGQGLRLIYYSQIVNDFQKGDIAEGYSVSREKKESFPLTVTSAQKNPTAFYLCASSLAWDANQPQHFGDGTRLSIL.

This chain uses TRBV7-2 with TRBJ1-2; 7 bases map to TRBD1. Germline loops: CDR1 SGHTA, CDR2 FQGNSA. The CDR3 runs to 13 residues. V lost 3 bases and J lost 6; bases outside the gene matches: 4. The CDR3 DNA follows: TGTGCCAGCAGCTTTTCAGGGGGGAATGGCTACACCTTC. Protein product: CASSFSGGNGYTF.

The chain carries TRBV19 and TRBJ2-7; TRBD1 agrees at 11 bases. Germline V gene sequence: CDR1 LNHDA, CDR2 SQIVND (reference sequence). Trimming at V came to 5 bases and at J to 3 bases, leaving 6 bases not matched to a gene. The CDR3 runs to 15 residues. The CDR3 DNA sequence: TGTGCCAGTAGTGCGGGACAGGGGGGTCTCTACGAGCAGTACTTC. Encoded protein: CASSAGQGGLYEQYF.

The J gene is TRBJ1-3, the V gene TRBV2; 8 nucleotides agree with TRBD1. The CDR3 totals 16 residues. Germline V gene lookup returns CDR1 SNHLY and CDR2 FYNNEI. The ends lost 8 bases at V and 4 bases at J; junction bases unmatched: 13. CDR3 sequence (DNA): TGTGCCAGCGACGTAGACAGGGGAGCAGACGGAAACACCATATATTTT. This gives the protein CASDVDRGADGNTIYF. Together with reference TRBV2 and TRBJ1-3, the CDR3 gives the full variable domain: EPEVTQTPSHQVTQMGQEVILRCVPISNHLYFYWYRQILGQKVEFLVSFYNNEISEKSEIFDDQFSVERPDGSNFTLKIRSTKLEDSAMYFCASDVDRGADGNTIYFGEGSWLTVV.

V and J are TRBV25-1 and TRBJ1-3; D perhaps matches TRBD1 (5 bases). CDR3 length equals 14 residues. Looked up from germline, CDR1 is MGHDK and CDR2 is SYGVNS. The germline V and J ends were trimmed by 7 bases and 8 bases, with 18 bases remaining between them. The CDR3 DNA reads TGTGCCAGCACCCCACCCCAGGGAAGTGACACCATATATTTT. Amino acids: CASTPPQGSDTIYF.

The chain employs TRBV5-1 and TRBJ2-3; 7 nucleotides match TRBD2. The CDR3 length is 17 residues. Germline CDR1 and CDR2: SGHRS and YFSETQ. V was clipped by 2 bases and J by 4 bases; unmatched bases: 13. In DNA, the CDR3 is TGCGCCAGCAGCTTAGGACGCGGGGGTGGAAAGCCAGATACGCAGTATTTT. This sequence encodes CASSLGRGGGKPDTQYF.

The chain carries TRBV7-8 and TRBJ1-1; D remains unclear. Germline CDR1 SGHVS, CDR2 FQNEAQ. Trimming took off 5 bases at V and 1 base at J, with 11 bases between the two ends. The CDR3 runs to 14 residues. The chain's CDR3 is CASSQSTQNTEAFF. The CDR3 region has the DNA TGTGCCAGCAGCCAATCTACACAGAACACTGAAGCTTTCTTT.

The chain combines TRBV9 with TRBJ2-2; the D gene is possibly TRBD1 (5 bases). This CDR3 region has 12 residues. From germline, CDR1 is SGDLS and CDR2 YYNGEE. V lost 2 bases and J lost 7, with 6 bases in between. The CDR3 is CASSVRVGELFF. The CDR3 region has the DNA TGTGCCAGCAGCGTCAGGGTCGGGGAGCTGTTTTTT.

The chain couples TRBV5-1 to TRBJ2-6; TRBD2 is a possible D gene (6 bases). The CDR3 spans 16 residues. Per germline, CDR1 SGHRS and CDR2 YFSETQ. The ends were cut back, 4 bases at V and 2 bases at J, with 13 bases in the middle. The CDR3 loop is CASSLRRATGANVLTF. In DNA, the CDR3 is TGCGCCAGCAGCCTCAGGAGGGCTACTGGGGCCAACGTCCTGACTTTC.

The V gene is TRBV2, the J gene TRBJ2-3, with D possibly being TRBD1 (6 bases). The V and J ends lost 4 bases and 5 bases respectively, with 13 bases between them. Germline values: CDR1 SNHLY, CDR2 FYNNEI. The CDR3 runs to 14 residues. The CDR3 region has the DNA TGTGCCAGCAGTGTGGGCAGGGGTGGAGATACGCAGTATTTT. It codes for CASSVGRGGDTQYF. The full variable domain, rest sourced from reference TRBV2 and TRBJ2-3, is EPEVTQTPSHQVTQMGQEVILRCVPISNHLYFYWYRQILGQKVEFLVSFYNNEISEKSEIFDDQFSVERPDGSNFTLKIRSTKLEDSAMYFCASSVGRGGDTQYFGPGTRLTVL.